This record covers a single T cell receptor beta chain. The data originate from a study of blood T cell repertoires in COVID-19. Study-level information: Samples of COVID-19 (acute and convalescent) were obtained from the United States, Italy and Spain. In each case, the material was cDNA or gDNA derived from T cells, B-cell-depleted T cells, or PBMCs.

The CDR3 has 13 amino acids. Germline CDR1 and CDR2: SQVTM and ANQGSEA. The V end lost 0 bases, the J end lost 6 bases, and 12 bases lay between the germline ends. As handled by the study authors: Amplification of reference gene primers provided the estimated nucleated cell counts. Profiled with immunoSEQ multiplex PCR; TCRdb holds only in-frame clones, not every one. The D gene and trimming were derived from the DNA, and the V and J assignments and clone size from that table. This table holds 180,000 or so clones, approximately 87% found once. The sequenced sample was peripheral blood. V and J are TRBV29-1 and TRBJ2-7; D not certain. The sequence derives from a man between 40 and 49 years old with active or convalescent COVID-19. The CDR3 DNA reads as TGCAGCGTTGAAGAGGCCCGTCGCGGCGAGCAGTACTTC. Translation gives CSVEEARRGEQYF.